The 17 T cell receptor beta chains reported below all come from one sample, sequenced in a study of blood T cell repertoires in COVID-19. TCRdb keeps only in-frame clones here, not all; method: immunoSEQ multiplex PCR. The sample gives some 28,000 clones, 75% to 90% of which show up once; approximately 15% is in the top ten. The sequencing sample was made of peripheral blood. These TCRs come from a man aged 70 or older with active COVID-19.

V and J are TRBV6-2 or TRBV6-3 and TRBJ2-2; 12 bases match TRBD2. The CDR3 totals 17 residues. V lost 4 bases to trimming and J lost 3 bases; unmatched junction nucleotides: 6. CDR1 and CDR2 from the germline V gene are MNHEY and SVGEGT. In DNA, the CDR3 is TGTGCCAGCAGTTGGGCTAGCGGGGGGGCCGACACCGGGGAGCTGTTTTTT. Protein: CASSWASGGADTGELFF.

This chain joins TRBV6-5 and TRBJ2-3, with TRBD2 identical over 7 bases. The germline gives CDR1 MNHEY, CDR2 SVGAGI. This CDR3 has 15 amino acids. Trimming removed 4 bases from V and 4 bases from J; junction bases left unmatched: 8. CDR3 region: CASSSTRLASDTQYF. The CDR3, as DNA: TGTGCCAGCAGTTCCACTAGACTAGCCTCAGATACGCAGTATTTT.

The chain carries TRBV30 and TRBJ1-2; 7 positions agree with TRBD1. The J segment lost 5 bases and the V segment lost 0 bases, leaving 9 bases of the junction unmatched. The CDR3 has 15 residues. CDR1 and CDR2 (germline): GTSNPN, SVGIG (reference sequence). CDR3 bases: TGTGCCTGGAGTGTAGGGGGCGATTTGATATATGGCTACACCTTC. Translation gives CAWSVGGDLIYGYTF.

The genes are TRBV3-1 (or the pseudogene TRBV3-2) and TRBJ1-6, with D hard to call. V was pared by 7 bases and J by 8 bases, with 12 bases between. The germline V gene has CDR1 LGHDT and CDR2 YNNKEL (reference sequence). This CDR3 spans 13 amino acids. The CDR3 reads CASNAGYYSPLHF. For the CDR3, the DNA is TGTGCCAGCAACGCAGGTTACTATTCACCCCTCCACTTT.

Only a few counts were recorded for this clone. The V call is TRBV23-1, the J call TRBJ1-5; the D gene is possibly TRBD1 (5 bases). TRBV23-1 falls under the ORF class, with uncertain function. The germline V and J ends were trimmed by 6 bases and 4 bases, with 7 bases remaining between them. The CDR3 loop spans 12 amino acids. This CDR3 is CASRDINQPQHF. The CDR3 DNA reads TGCGCCAGCAGGGACATTAATCAGCCCCAGCATTTT.

In this sample, this clone turned up once. The V gene is TRBV29-1, the J gene TRBJ2-7, with 11 bases fitting TRBD1. Germline CDR1 reads SQVTM; CDR2 reads ANQGSEA. The CDR3 totals 14 residues. V shed 6 bases and J 5 bases; nucleotides not matched to a gene: 9. CDR3 loop: CSVDHGTGGNEQYF. The CDR3 DNA reads as TGCAGCGTAGACCATGGGACAGGGGGGAACGAGCAGTACTTC.

The chain joins TRBV19 to TRBJ2-3; D may be TRBD1 (6 bases). Germline V gives CDR1 LNHDA, CDR2 SQIVND (reference sequence). The CDR3 has 16 amino acids. V was pared by 5 bases and J by 5 bases, with 20 bases between. CDR3 loop: CASSALTGGPGDTQYF. In DNA form, the CDR3 reads TGTGCCAGTAGTGCGCTGACAGGAGGTCCGGGAGATACGCAGTATTTT.

The chain uses TRBV28 and TRBJ2-7, with D perhaps TRBD2 (6 bases). The V gene lost 10 bases and the J gene lost 4 bases, with 11 bases spanning the gap. This CDR3 is 11 amino acids long. The germline CDR1 and CDR2 sequences are MDHEN and SYDVKM. CDR3 DNA sequence: TGTGCCACGCGGGGACTTTACGAGCAGTACTTC. Protein product: CATRGLYEQYF.

This clone was seen once. V gene TRBV19 combines with J gene TRBJ2-1; no clear D. Trimming pared 5 bases from V and 2 bases from J, leaving 16 bases between. Per germline, CDR1 LNHDA and CDR2 SQIVND (reference sequence). CDR3 length: 16 amino acids. CDR3 residues: CASSDGPIEPYNEQFF. The CDR3 DNA reads TGTGCCAGTAGTGATGGGCCCATTGAGCCCTACAATGAGCAGTTCTTC.

V and J are TRBV3-1 (or the pseudogene TRBV3-2) and TRBJ2-3; 11 nucleotides line up with TRBD2. The CDR3 spans 18 residues. Losses at the gene ends were 1 base for V and 5 bases for J; bases not matched to a gene: 11. Germline CDR1 is LGHDT and CDR2 is YNNKEL (reference sequence). The CDR3 here is CASSQVQIAGGFEDTQYF. The CDR3 DNA is TGTGCCAGCAGCCAAGTCCAAATAGCGGGGGGGTTTGAAGATACGCAGTATTTT.

The chain recombines TRBV9 with TRBJ2-2, with TRBD2 matching 8 bases. This CDR3 is built from 17 residues. V gave up 0 bases and J gave up 3 bases; unmatched junction bases: 7. The V gene's germline CDR1 is SGDLS and CDR2 YYNGEE. Written as DNA, the CDR3 is TGTGCCAGCAGCGTAGTCTCCGGGGGGGCAGACACCGGGGAGCTGTTTTTT. This translates into CASSVVSGGADTGELFF.

The gene calls are TRBV20-1 and TRBJ2-5; maybe TRBD1 (6 bases). Germline V gives CDR1 DFQATT, CDR2 SNEGSKA (reference sequence). V was cut by 5 bases and J by 6 bases, with 10 bases left in between. The CDR3 consists of 11 residues. CDR3: CSAHRDKTQYF. CDR3 bases: TGCAGTGCTCACAGGGATAAGACCCAGTACTTC.

The CDR3 region is CASSMAPQGRPTEAFF. For the CDR3, the DNA is TGTGCCAGTAGTATGGCCCCACAGGGGCGCCCGACTGAAGCTTTCTTT. The chain uses TRBV19 and TRBJ1-1; 7 bases line up with TRBD1. Germline loops: CDR1 LNHDA, CDR2 SQIVND (reference sequence). The trim removed 3 bases at V and 5 bases at J, leaving 12 bases unmatched. The CDR3 is made up of 16 amino acids.

This clone was seen a handful of times. The chain carries TRBV7-8 and TRBJ2-1; 12 bases line up with TRBD2. The J segment lost 5 bases and the V segment lost 7 bases, leaving 15 bases of the junction unmatched. The CDR3 covers 18 residues. CDR1 SGHVS and CDR2 FQNEAQ come from the germline V gene. CDR3 nucleotide sequence: TGTGCCAGCAACCCAGGACTAGCGGGGAACTCCCACAACAATGAGCAGTTCTTC. It encodes CASNPGLAGNSHNNEQFF.

The CDR3 spells CASSSTSGTQYF. In nucleotides, the CDR3 is TGTGCCAGCAGTTCAACTAGCGGTACGCAGTATTTT. This chain joins TRBV6-5 and TRBJ2-3; 8 bases fit TRBD2. V shed 4 bases, J shed 8 bases, and the junction held 2 bases outside the gene matches. CDR1 MNHEY and CDR2 SVGAGI come from the germline V gene. This CDR3 spans 12 amino acids.

The chain links TRBV19 to TRBJ2-7; D might be TRBD2 (5 bases). The CDR3 runs 12 residues. Trimming removed 5 bases at V and 6 bases at J, with 11 bases between. Germline CDR1 reads LNHDA; CDR2 reads SQIVND (reference sequence). The CDR3 loop reads CASSLEGSEQYF. The CDR3 DNA reads as TGTGCCAGTAGTCTTGAGGGCAGCGAGCAGTACTTC.

This clone has only one observation. The chain recombines TRBV11-3 with TRBJ1-1; 8 positions match TRBD1. CDR3 size: 14 residues. From germline, CDR1 is SGHNT and CDR2 YENEEA. V trimming: 1 base; J trimming: 8 bases; junction bases outside the gene matches: 6. The CDR3 DNA reads as TGTGCCAGCAGCTTAGGGGGACAGGCGACGGAAGCTTTCTTT. This codes for CASSLGGQATEAFF.